This passage covers 21 T cell receptor beta chains from one sample sequenced in a study of STAT3 mutations in large granular lymphocyte leukemia. Study observations and caveats: In T-cell large granular lymphocyte leukemia, about half of patients showed multiple immunodominant subclonotypes.

Their recognized antigens are unknown. Measured with immunoSEQ multiplex PCR; TCRdb has only the in-frame clones, and not every one. This sample has about 10,000 clones; 88% occur once, and the top ten carry about 35%. The material sequenced was peripheral blood mononuclear cells. All receptors derive from a man aged 60-69 years with T-cell large granular lymphocyte leukemia. Some clones in this sample may be carry-over from other donors' samples.

This clone was seen a few times. The rearrangement links TRBV7-8 to TRBJ2-7, with 8 bases matching TRBD1. The germline gives CDR1 SGHVS, CDR2 FQNEAQ. CDR3 length: 14 residues. Trimming took 5 bases from V and 5 from J; bases not matched to a gene: 8. CDR3 in DNA: TGTGCCAGCAGCGCCCAGGGGGCGGCCCACGAGCAGTACTTC. As protein: CASSAQGAAHEQYF.

V usage is TRBV2 and J usage is TRBJ2-6; 9 bases line up with TRBD1. The CDR3 extends over 15 amino acids. Per germline, CDR1 SNHLY and CDR2 FYNNEI. The V segment lost 6 bases and the J segment 2 bases; nucleotides outside the gene matches: 2. The CDR3 reads CASSGQGTGANVLTF. The CDR3 nucleotides read TGTGCCAGCAGCGGACAGGGGACTGGGGCCAACGTCCTGACTTTC.

The chain uses TRBV5-1 and TRBJ1-2, with 7 positions matching TRBD1. The CDR3 runs to 14 residues. The germline V gene has CDR1 SGHRS and CDR2 YFSETQ. Unmatched junction bases numbered 7, after V lost 4 bases and J lost 4 bases. The CDR3 DNA sequence: TGCGCCAGCAGCGCCCCTGACAGGGTCTATGGCTACACCTTC. It is translated as CASSAPDRVYGYTF.

This clone was seen a few times. CDR3 amino acids: CASSLSGRAVNEQFF. The CDR3 DNA reads as TGTGCCAGCAGCCTTAGCGGGAGGGCCGTCAATGAGCAGTTCTTC. This chain links TRBV9 with TRBJ2-1, with TRBD2 matching over 11 bases. Germline V CDR1 and CDR2: SGDLS, YYNGEE. The V segment lost 4 bases and the J segment 6 bases; nucleotides outside the gene matches: 6. This CDR3 comprises 15 residues.

J is TRBJ2-1 and V is TRBV6-5; the D gene is possibly TRBD2 (6 bases). The CDR3 extends over 14 amino acids. From germline, CDR1 is MNHEY and CDR2 SVGAGI. V was shortened by 6 bases and J by 7 bases, with 16 bases between the two germline ends. CDR3 in DNA: TGTGCCAGCAGGTCTGGAGGGAGTAAGAATGAGCAGTTCTTC. Its protein product is CASRSGGSKNEQFF.

The CDR3 region has the DNA TGCGCCAGCAGCTCCCGGGGTCTCTACGAGCAGTACTTC. This gives the protein CASSSRGLYEQYF. The chain is built from TRBV5-1 and TRBJ2-7, with a weak D call TRBD2 (5 bases). V shed 3 bases and J shed 3 bases, with 10 bases lying between them. CDR1 and CDR2 (germline): SGHRS, YFSETQ. The length of the CDR3 is 13 residues.

J is TRBJ2-7 and V is TRBV19; 8 positions match TRBD1. V shed 2 bases and J 0 bases; nucleotides not matched to a gene: 6. CDR1 LNHDA and CDR2 SQIVND come from the germline V gene (reference sequence). The length of the CDR3 is 16 residues. CDR3 nucleotide sequence: TGTGCCAGTAGTATAACAGGACAGGGAATCTCCTACGAGCAGTACTTC. Translation gives CASSITGQGISYEQYF. Drawing the rest from reference TRBV19 and TRBJ2-7, the complete variable domain is DGGITQSPKYLFRKEGQNVTLSCEQNLNHDAMYWYRQDPGQGLRLIYYSQIVNDFQKGDIAEGYSVSREKKESFPLTVTSAQKNPTAFYLCASSITGQGISYEQYFGPGTRLTVT.

V and J are TRBV9 and TRBJ1-1; D gene ambiguous. The germline gives CDR1 SGDLS, CDR2 YYNGEE. V was shortened by 0 bases and J by 1 base, with 10 bases between the two germline ends. The CDR3 has 15 amino acids. CDR3 sequence (DNA): TGTGCCAGCAGCGTAGGGTCCCTTGGGAACACTGAAGCTTTCTTT. Translated, it gives CASSVGSLGNTEAFF.

The chain recombines TRBV29-1 with TRBJ2-1, with a tentative D call TRBD2 (6 bases). This CDR3 has 15 amino acids. Per the germline V gene, CDR1 is SQVTM and CDR2 is ANQGSEA. The V end was cut by 5 bases, the J end by 6 bases, with 20 bases between. In nucleotides, the CDR3 is TGCAGCGTTAATACGGGAGAAACGATCTCCAATGAGCAGTTCTTC. Translated, it gives CSVNTGETISNEQFF.

The chain links TRBV5-8 to TRBJ2-1; the match to TRBD1 covers 9 bases. The germline CDR1 and CDR2 sequences are SGHTS and YDEGEE. This CDR3 contains 15 residues. Germline trimming cut 4 bases from V and 1 base from J; bases unmatched to any gene: 3. The CDR3 loop reads CASSATGGSYNEQFF. The CDR3 DNA reads as TGTGCCAGCAGCGCGACAGGGGGTTCCTACAATGAGCAGTTCTTC.

This clone was observed once. The J gene is TRBJ2-1, the V gene TRBV15; D perhaps matches TRBD2 (6 bases). In germline, CDR1 is LNHNV, CDR2 YYDKDF (reference sequence). This CDR3 spans 12 amino acids. Trimming pared 4 bases from V and 11 bases from J, leaving 12 bases between. The CDR3: CATSTSRGKQFF. The CDR3 nucleotides read TGTGCCACCAGCACCTCGCGCGGGAAGCAGTTCTTC.

DNA of the CDR3: TGCGCCAGCAGCTGGACAGGGGGCACTGAAGCTTTCTTT. Translation: CASSWTGGTEAFF. The chain links TRBV4-3 to TRBJ1-1; 10 bases agree with TRBD1. Germline CDR1 LGHNA, CDR2 YSLEER. The junction had 1 base not matched to a gene; V was cut back by 5 bases and J by 4 bases. This CDR3 comprises 13 residues.

The rearrangement joins TRBV6-6 to TRBJ1-2, with TRBD1 matching 7 bases. The CDR3 loop spans 16 amino acids. Trimming removed 7 bases from V and 0 bases from J; junction bases left unmatched: 11. Per the germline V gene, CDR1 is MNHNY and CDR2 is SVGAGI (reference sequence). CDR3 sequence: CASTLPAGTANYGYTF. Written as DNA, the CDR3 is TGTGCCAGCACCTTGCCTGCCGGGACAGCTAACTATGGCTACACCTTC.

This chain uses TRBV5-1 with TRBJ1-2; 8 bases line up with TRBD1. V shed 0 bases and J 4 bases; nucleotides not matched to a gene: 8. This CDR3 contains 16 residues. CDR1 and CDR2 (germline): SGHRS, YFSETQ. This CDR3 reads CASSLEGQGAVYGYTF. CDR3 DNA sequence: TGCGCCAGCAGCTTGGAGGGGCAGGGGGCAGTCTATGGCTACACCTTC.

The chain couples TRBV5-6 to TRBJ2-2; TRBD1 matches 7 bases. Germline values: CDR1 SGHDT, CDR2 YYEEEE. This CDR3 has 15 amino acids. V shed 4 bases, J shed 2 bases, and the junction held 5 bases outside the gene matches. CDR3 nucleotide sequence: TGTGCCAGCAGCATGGACAGGACCAACACCGGGGAGCTGTTTTTT. Protein: CASSMDRTNTGELFF.

The CDR3 spells CASSLAGHTDTQYF. The DNA for the CDR3 is TGTGCCAGCAGCTTGGCGGGACACACAGATACGCAGTATTTT. The genes are TRBV7-9 and TRBJ2-3; D possibly uses TRBD1 or TRBD2 (6 bases each). The CDR3 covers 14 residues. Trimming took off 3 bases at V and 2 bases at J, with 9 bases between the two ends. Germline values: CDR1 SEHNR, CDR2 FQNEAQ (reference sequence).

CDR3 sequence reads: CASSLSGSSYEQYF. CDR3 coding DNA: TGTGCCAGCAGCCTCAGCGGGAGCTCCTACGAGCAGTACTTC. The chain recombines TRBV13 with TRBJ2-7; 8 nucleotides match TRBD2. Per the germline V gene, CDR1 is PRHDT and CDR2 is FYEKMQ (reference sequence). The CDR3 contains 14 residues. With 5 bases clipped from V and 0 bases from J, the junction kept 3 bases outside the gene matches.

The V call is TRBV27, the J call TRBJ2-4; D is ambiguous. CDR3 length equals 13 residues. CDR1 and CDR2 from the germline V gene are MNHEY and SMNVEV (reference sequence). With 6 bases removed from V and 0 bases from J, the gap between germline ends came to 6 bases. Written as DNA, the CDR3 is TGTGCCAGCAGCTGGCCAGCCAAAAACATTCAGTACTTC. Translation: CASSWPAKNIQYF.

V gene TRBV18 combines with J gene TRBJ2-7; possibly TRBD1 for D (6 bases). V was pared by 3 bases and J by 0 bases, with 9 bases between. Germline CDR1 and CDR2: KGHSH and LQKENI. This CDR3 is built from 14 residues. CDR3 sequence (DNA): TGTGCCAGCTCACCTCAGGGGACCTCCTACGAGCAGTACTTC. Amino acids: CASSPQGTSYEQYF. Full variable domain (remainder filled in from reference TRBV18 and TRBJ2-7): NAGVMQNPRHLVRRRGQEARLRCSPMKGHSHVYWYRQLPEEGLKFMVYLQKENIIDESGMPKERFSAEFPKEGPSILRIQQVVRGDSAAYFCASSPQGTSYEQYFGPGTRLTVT.

V is TRBV9 and J is TRBJ2-6; either TRBD1 or TRBD2 may supply D (5 bases each). The CDR3 totals 16 residues. Trimming removed 0 bases at V and 2 bases at J, with 9 bases between. Germline CDR1 and CDR2: SGDLS and YYNGEE. Written as DNA, the CDR3 is TGTGCCAGCAGCGTAGGGGTGGGACCTGGGGCCAACGTCCTGACTTTC. Translation gives CASSVGVGPGANVLTF.

The genes are TRBV28 and TRBJ2-7; 7 nucleotides agree with TRBD1. V was pared by 5 bases and J by 3 bases, with 10 bases of the junction left unmatched. The germline V gene has CDR1 MDHEN and CDR2 SYDVKM. The CDR3 consists of 15 residues. The CDR3, as DNA: TGTGCCAGCAGTAGCCCGGGACAGCCGCGCTACGAGCAGTACTTC. It is translated as CASSSPGQPRYEQYF.